This T cell receptor (beta chain) was observed in a study of T cells after yellow fever vaccination. Study results and limitations: At 95% to 96% for CD4 and approximately 88% for CD8, most primary-vaccination clones showed up again after the booster.

MiXCR, run by TCRdb on the 5' RACE reads, gives a single entry per CDR3 protein. The top ten clones hold 46% of a sample with roughly 32,000 distinct CDR3 sequences, around 4.8% of them seen once. Per germline, CDR1 LGHNA and CDR2 YSLEER. The CDR3 spans 15 residues. Trimming removed 1 base at V and 2 bases at J, with 12 bases between. This clonotype was counted at least ten times. The antigen is unknown. The sequence came from a man aged 30 to 45 who received the YFV17D yellow fever vaccine. The chain combines TRBV4-3 with TRBJ2-7; D gene uncertain. The starting material was CD8+ T cells sorted from PBMCs, obtained 5 days after the yellow fever booster vaccination. The CDR3 DNA sequence: TGCGCCAGCAGCCAAGGAGTAGGGTCGGCCTACGAGCAGTACTTC. Protein product: CASSQGVGSAYEQYF.